This T cell receptor beta chain originates from a study of cytomegalovirus exposure and HLA in healthy donors. Regarding the study as a whole: Analyzed later, most CMV-associated TCR beta chains appeared HLA-restricted. Researchers reported in a later analysis that common viral pathogens appeared linked to several top clusters. Across HLA loci, a later analysis found differing TCR association rates, with DRB1 most and HLA-C fewest.

This clone was observed once. Its antigen is undetermined. V shed 5 bases, J shed 5 bases, and the junction held 9 bases outside the gene matches. Germline assignment: CDR1 LNHNV and CDR2 YYDKDF (reference sequence). The CDR3 length is 14 residues. PCR amplification relied on 60 Vbeta primers (plus 13 Jbeta primers). Method: immunoSEQ multiplex PCR; TCRdb's copy keeps in-frame clones and lacks some. The sample includes around 130,000 clones, just under 85% seen only once; the top ten take roughly 2.5%. V is TRBV15 and J is TRBJ2-7, with 7 bases identical to TRBD1. Material for sequencing was PBMCs. This clonotype was obtained from a boy between 2 and 10 years old in good health and CMV-seronegative. In nucleotides, the CDR3 is TGTGCCACCAGCTTACCCGACAGGGTCAACGAGCAGTACTTC. Residues: CATSLPDRVNEQYF.